A selection of T cell receptor beta chains follows, all from one sample in a study of blood T cell repertoires in COVID-19. Generated by immunoSEQ multiplex PCR, the TCRdb table keeps only in-frame clones and is missing some. The sample contains about 96,000 clones, about 81% of which appear only once. The specimen sequenced was peripheral blood. Every receptor here comes from a woman in her sixties or seventies with acute or convalescent COVID-19. CDR3s include the opening cysteine and the closing phenylalanine or tryptophan. Each record gives: D gene, J gene, V gene, clone size, CDR3 protein, CDR3 DNA. The D gene is left open where the match is weak. The listing skips clone size in some rows; elsewhere it reads once, few, many or a size class.

D: -; J: TRBJ1-1; V: TRBV6-2/TRBV6-3; size: -; CDR3: CASSSLGTTEAFF; DNA: TGTGCCAGCAGTTCCCTTGGGACAACTGAAGCTTTCTTT
D: TRBD2; J: TRBJ2-3; V: TRBV11-3; size: -; CDR3: CASSSRTSSSLTDTQYF; DNA: TGTGCCAGCAGCTCTCGGACTAGTAGTTCCCTCACAGATACGCAGTATTTT
D: TRBD2; J: TRBJ2-3; V: TRBV24-1; size: -; CDR3: CATSDYGGGSTDTQYF; DNA: TGTGCCACCAGTGATTATGGGGGGGGTAGCACAGATACGCAGTATTTT
D: TRBD2; J: TRBJ2-1; V: TRBV18; size: -; CDR3: CASSPGLAFSNEQFF; DNA: TGTGCCAGCTCACCGGGACTAGCGTTCTCCAATGAGCAGTTCTTC
D: -; J: TRBJ2-1; V: TRBV12-3/TRBV12-4; size: -; CDR3: CASSLVGAGEQFF; DNA: TGTGCCAGCAGTTTAGTGGGGGCCGGCGAGCAGTTCTTC
D: TRBD1; J: TRBJ1-5; V: TRBV20-1; size: once; CDR3: CSASRQGALGYSNQPQHF; DNA: TGCAGTGCTAGTCGACAGGGGGCTCTGGGTTATAGCAATCAGCCCCAGCATTTT
D: -; J: TRBJ2-3; V: TRBV2; size: -; CDR3: CASSEGTEPFYTQYF; DNA: TGTGCCAGCAGTGAAGGGACTGAACCATTCTATACGCAGTATTTT
D: TRBD1; J: TRBJ2-4; V: TRBV6-1; size: -; CDR3: CASSGRTGGLAKNIQYF; DNA: TGTGCCAGCAGTGGAAGGACAGGGGGCCTAGCCAAAAACATTCAGTACTTC
D: -; J: TRBJ1-1; V: TRBV7-2; size: -; CDR3: CASSPRRGTEAFF; DNA: TGTGCCAGCAGTCCAAGGAGGGGCACTGAAGCTTTCTTT
D: -; J: TRBJ1-1; V: TRBV6-5; size: -; CDR3: CASSYSSGLNTEAFF; DNA: TGTGCCAGCAGTTACTCGTCGGGATTGAACACTGAAGCTTTCTTT
D: -; J: TRBJ1-3; V: TRBV19; size: -; CDR3: CASSSRGSSGNTIYF; DNA: TGTGCCAGTAGTAGCCGGGGGAGCTCTGGAAACACCATATATTTT
D: TRBD1; J: TRBJ1-6; V: TRBV19; size: -; CDR3: CASSPQGANNSPLHF; DNA: TGTGCCAGTAGTCCCCAGGGGGCTAATAATTCACCCCTCCACTTT
D: TRBD1; J: TRBJ2-7; V: TRBV30; size: -; CDR3: CAWREDRAYEQYF; DNA: TGTGCCTGGAGGGAGGACAGGGCCTACGAGCAGTACTTC
D: TRBD1; J: TRBJ2-5; V: TRBV2; size: -; CDR3: CASSQDRGRETQYF; DNA: TGTGCCAGCAGCCAAGACAGGGGGCGGGAGACCCAGTACTTC
D: TRBD2; J: TRBJ2-7; V: TRBV7-9; size: -; CDR3: CASSPGTGGTSGRNEQYF; DNA: TGTGCCAGCAGCCCCGGGACAGGGGGGACTAGCGGGAGAAACGAGCAGTACTTC
D: -; J: TRBJ1-4; V: TRBV2; size: -; CDR3: CASTSRVEKLFF; DNA: TGTGCCAGCACCTCTAGAGTAGAAAAACTGTTTTTT
D: TRBD1; J: TRBJ1-2; V: TRBV7-2; size: -; CDR3: CASSLDRGQPYGYTF; DNA: TGTGCCAGCAGCTTAGACAGGGGGCAGCCCTATGGCTACACCTTC
D: -; J: TRBJ1-4; V: TRBV30; size: -; CDR3: CAWNPQGPGFGEKLFF; DNA: TGTGCCTGGAACCCGCAGGGCCCCGGGTTTGGAGAAAAACTGTTTTTT
D: -; J: TRBJ1-1; V: TRBV3-1/TRBV3-2; size: -; CDR3: CASSQGRGDTEAFF; DNA: TGTGCCAGCAGCCAGGGCAGGGGTGACACTGAAGCTTTCTTT
D: TRBD2; J: TRBJ2-1; V: TRBV6-6; size: -; CDR3: CASRLTSGGFYNEQFF; DNA: TGTGCCAGCAGGTTGACTAGCGGGGGGTTTTACAATGAGCAGTTCTTC
D: TRBD1; J: TRBJ1-2; V: TRBV9; size: -; CDR3: CASSVDMGQSYGYTF; DNA: TGTGCCAGCAGCGTAGACATGGGACAGAGTTATGGCTACACCTTC
D: TRBD2; J: TRBJ2-2; V: TRBV6-5; size: -; CDR3: CAGSSGRGGTGELFF; DNA: TGTGCCGGCTCCTCGGGGCGGGGGGGCACCGGAGAGCTGTTTTTT
D: TRBD1; J: TRBJ2-1; V: TRBV5-1; size: -; CDR3: CASSFGTGGGYNEQFF; DNA: TGCGCCAGCAGCTTCGGTACAGGGGGCGGCTACAATGAGCAGTTCTTC
D: -; J: TRBJ2-6; V: TRBV19; size: -; CDR3: CASSIWRIRGSGANVLTF; DNA: TGTGCCAGTAGTATATGGCGGATCAGAGGCTCTGGGGCCAACGTCCTGACTTTC
D: TRBD1; J: TRBJ1-2; V: TRBV2; size: -; CDR3: CASNGQGAGYTF; DNA: TGTGCCAGCAATGGACAGGGGGCGGGCTACACCTTC
D: -; J: TRBJ1-2; V: TRBV2; size: few; CDR3: CASSETGYGYTF; DNA: TGTGCCAGCAGTGAAACGGGGTATGGCTACACCTTC
D: TRBD1; J: TRBJ1-4; V: TRBV30; size: -; CDR3: CAWSRGSNEKLFF; DNA: TGTGCCTGGAGCAGGGGGTCAAATGAAAAACTGTTTTTT
D: TRBD1; J: TRBJ2-1; V: TRBV2; size: -; CDR3: CASRDSPHRGALRYEQFF; DNA: TGTGCCAGCAGGGATTCCCCCCACAGGGGGGCCTTGAGGTATGAGCAGTTCTTC
D: -; J: TRBJ1-1; V: TRBV9; size: -; CDR3: CASSASGRGPEAFF; DNA: TGTGCCAGCAGCGCGTCAGGGCGGGGTCCCGAAGCTTTCTTT
D: -; J: TRBJ1-1; V: TRBV4-1; size: -; CDR3: CASSQGAGRMNTEAFF; DNA: TGCGCCAGCAGCCAAGGGGCAGGTAGAATGAACACTGAAGCTTTCTTT
D: TRBD1; J: TRBJ2-5; V: TRBV9; size: -; CDR3: CASSVGAGQGVIETQYF; DNA: TGTGCCAGCAGCGTAGGGGCGGGACAGGGGGTGATCGAGACCCAGTACTTC
D: TRBD2; J: TRBJ2-3; V: TRBV7-9; size: once; CDR3: CASSLVTSGGDTQYF; DNA: TGTGCCAGCAGCTTAGTGACTAGCGGAGGAGATACGCAGTATTTT
D: -; J: TRBJ2-5; V: TRBV5-6; size: -; CDR3: CASSLGQGLGETQYF; DNA: TGTGCCAGCAGCTTAGGCCAGGGTTTGGGAGAGACCCAGTACTTC
D: TRBD2; J: TRBJ2-1; V: TRBV27; size: -; CDR3: CASRTLSGGSYNEQFF; DNA: TGTGCCAGCAGGACACTTAGCGGGGGCTCCTACAATGAGCAGTTCTTC
D: TRBD2; J: TRBJ2-3; V: TRBV2; size: -; CDR3: CASSNPGLANTDTQYF; DNA: TGTGCCAGCAGTAACCCGGGACTAGCGAACACAGATACGCAGTATTTT
D: TRBD1; J: TRBJ1-5; V: TRBV18; size: -; CDR3: CASSPPDGTGIQPQHF; DNA: TGTGCCAGCTCACCACCCGACGGGACAGGGATACAGCCCCAGCATTTT